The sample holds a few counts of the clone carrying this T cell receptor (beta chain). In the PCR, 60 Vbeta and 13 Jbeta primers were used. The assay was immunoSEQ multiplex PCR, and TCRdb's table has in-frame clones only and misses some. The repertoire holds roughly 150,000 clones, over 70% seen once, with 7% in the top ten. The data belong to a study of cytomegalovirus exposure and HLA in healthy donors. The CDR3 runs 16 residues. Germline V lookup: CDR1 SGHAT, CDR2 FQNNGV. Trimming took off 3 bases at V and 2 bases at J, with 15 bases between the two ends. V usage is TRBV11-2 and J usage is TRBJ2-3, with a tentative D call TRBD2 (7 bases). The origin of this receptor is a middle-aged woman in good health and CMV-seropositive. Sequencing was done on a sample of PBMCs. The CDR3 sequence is CASSFRRGGPTDTQYF. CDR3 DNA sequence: TGTGCCAGCAGCTTCAGGAGGGGGGGACCCACAGATACGCAGTATTTT.